Each of the 26 T cell receptor beta chains below was sequenced from the same sample in a study of T cell clusters in autoimmune cytopenias (dated by TCRdb to between 2018 and 2021). Per sample, roughly 240 ng of peripheral blood genomic DNA, 35,000 to 45,000 genome equivalents, was used for TRB amplification. The run used an Illumina MiSeq. Multiplex PCR with a touch-down protocol amplified TRB rearrangements, with the TRB-A and TRB-B primer pools combined in a single tube. The reads were reprocessed in TCRdb, with one entry per CDR3 protein sequence and no accompanying DNA. This sample's records show 10,000 to 15,000 distinct CDR3 sequences. The biggest ten clones account for about a quarter of the sample. This sample also appeared in a second study, on T cell repertoires in aging, cancer and after chemotherapy.

What was sequenced was peripheral blood. The receptors derive from a human donor in good health.

The V and J genes are TRBV5-4 and TRBJ1-4. The germline gives CDR1 SGHNT, CDR2 YYREEE (reference sequence). The CDR3 sequence is 14 residues long. CDR3 protein: CASSLGRGNEKLFF.

This clonotype is identified as medium-sized (0.01 to 0.1%) from frequency. The J gene is TRBJ2-2, the V gene TRBV19; TCRdb indicates TRBD1, and absent DNA this call remains unverified. The CDR3 is made up of 19 amino acids. Germline CDR1 and CDR2: LNHDA and SQIVND (reference sequence). CDR3 amino acids: CASRPWGTGGTTNTGELFF.

The chain couples TRBV5-6 to TRBJ1-3; TCRdb gives TRBD1 as the D gene, but with no DNA this cannot be confirmed. CDR1 is SGHDT and CDR2 is YYEEEE in the germline V gene. The CDR3 consists of 15 residues. The CDR3 loop reads CASSRQTASGNTIYF. Based on the CDR3 plus reference TRBV5-6 and TRBJ1-3, the full variable domain is DAGVTQSPTHLIKTRGQQVTLRCSPKSGHDTVSWYQQALGQGPQFIFQYYEEEERQRGNFPDRFSGHQFPNYSSELNVNALLLGDSALYLCASSRQTASGNTIYFGEGSWLTVV.

The V gene is TRBV18, the J gene TRBJ2-1; TCRdb names TRBD1, which stays unverified in the absence of DNA. CDR1 and CDR2 from the germline V gene are KGHSH and LQKENI. The CDR3 sequence is 16 residues long. This CDR3 reads CASSPPGQGTIGEQFF.

The chain has TRBV19 and TRBJ1-2. From germline, CDR1 is LNHDA and CDR2 SQIVND (reference sequence). This CDR3 is 13 amino acids long. This CDR3 reads CASSAGNLYGYTF.

The J gene is TRBJ1-5, the V gene TRBV19; TCRdb lists TRBD1, though no DNA is available to test this call. CDR3 size: 15 residues. Germline V lookup: CDR1 LNHDA, CDR2 SQIVND (reference sequence). The CDR3 loop is CASSIGYQGNQPQHF.

This chain uses TRBV19 with TRBJ2-5; TCRdb returns TRBD2, unconfirmable since there is no DNA. CDR1 and CDR2 (germline): LNHDA, SQIVND (reference sequence). The CDR3 length is 16 residues. The CDR3 is CASSIGPSGGQETQYF.

The rearrangement joins TRBV15 to TRBJ2-6; the D gene TCRdb calls, TRBD1, cannot be checked with no DNA. Germline CDR1 reads LNHNV; CDR2 reads YYDKDF (reference sequence). The CDR3 has 18 residues. This chain's CDR3 is CATSRVRTGRSGANVLTF.

V gene TRBV4-3 combines with J gene TRBJ1-6; TCRdb proposes TRBD1, but this gene call is untestable without DNA. Germline CDR1 LGHNA, CDR2 YSLEER. The CDR3 totals 16 residues. CDR3: CASSQGQGIFGSPLHF.

By frequency, this clonotype registers medium-sized. This rearrangement joins TRBV19 to TRBJ2-1; the TRBD1 assignment by TCRdb is unverifiable without DNA. CDR3 length: 12 residues. Germline V gives CDR1 LNHDA, CDR2 SQIVND (reference sequence). CDR3 loop: CAVGQSYNEQFF.

This clonotype is classed as medium-sized by frequency. The chain is built from TRBV11-3 and TRBJ2-1; TCRdb outputs TRBD1, but without DNA this stays unchecked. CDR1 and CDR2 (germline): SGHNT, YENEEA. This CDR3 has 15 amino acids. CDR3 protein: CASSPGAPSYNEQFF.

This rearrangement joins TRBV30 to TRBJ2-1; TCRdb gives TRBD1 as the D gene, but with no DNA this cannot be confirmed. The V gene's germline CDR1 is GTSNPN and CDR2 SVGIG (reference sequence). CDR3 length equals 14 residues. This chain's CDR3 is CACAQGLGVNEQFF.

The chain employs TRBV12-3 or TRBV12-4 and TRBJ1-5. The CDR3 is 13 residues long. CDR3 loop: CASERDGNQPQHF.

The CDR3 protein is CASSINWENEQFF. The chain employs TRBV19 and TRBJ2-1. Germline CDR1 is LNHDA and CDR2 is SQIVND (reference sequence). The CDR3 is 13 amino acids.

The chain couples TRBV6-2 or TRBV6-3 to TRBJ1-2; no DNA is available, so the TRBD1 call from TCRdb remains unchecked. CDR3 length equals 15 residues. Germline-derived CDR1 and CDR2 are MNHEY and SVGEGT. CDR3 amino acids: CASSYRQEGNYGYTF.

This chain joins TRBV12-3 or TRBV12-4 and TRBJ2-1. The CDR3 has 16 residues. CDR3 region: CASSLSGGISYNEQFF.

The chain employs TRBV11-3 and TRBJ2-1. The CDR3 consists of 15 residues. Per germline, CDR1 SGHNT and CDR2 YENEEA. The CDR3: CASSLLGKQRNEQFF.

The chain links TRBV5-6 to TRBJ1-1. The CDR3 sequence is 16 residues long. Germline CDR1 reads SGHDT; CDR2 reads YYEEEE. CDR3 in amino acids: CASSLAGQPPNTEAFF.

The V and J genes are TRBV24-1 and TRBJ2-1; TCRdb indicates TRBD2, and absent DNA this call remains unverified. Germline lookup yields CDR1 KGHDR and CDR2 SFDVKD. CDR3 length: 16 amino acids. CDR3 amino acids: CATSDPRTSGDNEQFF.

This chain links TRBV5-4 with TRBJ2-5; TCRdb gives TRBD2 as the D gene, but with no DNA this cannot be confirmed. Germline V gives CDR1 SGHNT, CDR2 YYREEE (reference sequence). The CDR3 covers 14 residues. CDR3 residues: CASSLDSGAETQYF.

This rearrangement joins TRBV10-3 to TRBJ2-5. The CDR3 loop spans 16 amino acids. CDR1 is ENHRY and CDR2 is SYGVKD in the germline V gene. The CDR3 region is CAISESTSAVRWTQYF.

V is TRBV12-3 or TRBV12-4 and J is TRBJ1-5; TCRdb picks TRBD1, but there is no DNA to check that call. The CDR3 is 13 amino acids. CDR3 region: CASRTGGGQPQHF.

This chain connects TRBV7-2 to TRBJ2-1; TCRdb's D call, TRBD1, is unchecked because there is no DNA. Germline V lookup: CDR1 SGHTA, CDR2 FQGNSA. The CDR3 is 16 amino acids. CDR3: CASSLAGTGGRDEQFF. Full variable domain (outside the CDR3, taken from reference TRBV7-2 and TRBJ2-1): GAGVSQSPSNKVTEKGKDVELRCDPISGHTALYWYRQSLGQGLEFLIYFQGNSAPDKSGLPSDRFSAERTGGSVSTLTIQRTQQEDSAVYLCASSLAGTGGRDEQFFGPGTRLTVL.

The V gene is TRBV13, the J gene TRBJ1-6; TCRdb indicates TRBD1, and absent DNA this call remains unverified. Per the germline V gene, CDR1 is PRHDT and CDR2 is FYEKMQ (reference sequence). The CDR3 runs to 14 residues. CDR3 protein: CASRQRDTNSPLHF.

The chain is built from TRBV7-2 and TRBJ1-1. In germline, CDR1 is SGHTA, CDR2 FQGNSA. The length of the CDR3 is 13 residues. This CDR3 reads CASSQTWNTEAFF.

The rearrangement links TRBV18 to TRBJ2-7; TCRdb proposes TRBD1, but this gene call is untestable without DNA. Germline V CDR1 and CDR2: KGHSH, LQKENI. The CDR3 is 14 amino acids. The CDR3 region is CASSPMEQGYEQYF.